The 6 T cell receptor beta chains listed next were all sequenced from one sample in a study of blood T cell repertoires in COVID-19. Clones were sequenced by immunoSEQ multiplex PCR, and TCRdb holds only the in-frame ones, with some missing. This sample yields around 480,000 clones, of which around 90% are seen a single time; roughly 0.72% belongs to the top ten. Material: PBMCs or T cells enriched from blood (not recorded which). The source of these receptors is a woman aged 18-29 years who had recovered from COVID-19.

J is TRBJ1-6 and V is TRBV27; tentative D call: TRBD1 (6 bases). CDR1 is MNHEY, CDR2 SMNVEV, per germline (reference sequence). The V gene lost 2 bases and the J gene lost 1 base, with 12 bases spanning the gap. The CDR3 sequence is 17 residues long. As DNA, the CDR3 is TGTGCCAGCAGTTTACCCGGCAGGGGATCCTATAATTCACCCCTCCACTTT. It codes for CASSLPGRGSYNSPLHF.

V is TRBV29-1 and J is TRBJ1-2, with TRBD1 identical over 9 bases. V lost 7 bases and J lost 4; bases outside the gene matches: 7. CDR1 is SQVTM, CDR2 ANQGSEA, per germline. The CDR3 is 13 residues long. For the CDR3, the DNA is TGCAGCGCCGGGGACAGGGAACTCTATGGCTACACCTTC. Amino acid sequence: CSAGDRELYGYTF.

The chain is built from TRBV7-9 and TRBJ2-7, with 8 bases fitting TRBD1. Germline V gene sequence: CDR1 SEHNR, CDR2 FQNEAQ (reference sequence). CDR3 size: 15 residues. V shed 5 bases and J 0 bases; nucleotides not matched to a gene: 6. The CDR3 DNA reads TGTGCCAGCAGCCCCCAGGGGGCCCTCTCCTACGAGCAGTACTTC. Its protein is CASSPQGALSYEQYF. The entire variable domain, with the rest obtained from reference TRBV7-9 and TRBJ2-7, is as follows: DTGVSQNPRHKITKRGQNVTFRCDPISEHNRLYWYRQTLGQGPEFLTYFQNEAQLEKSRLLSDRFSAERPKGSFSTLEIQRTEQGDSAMYLCASSPQGALSYEQYFGPGTRLTVT.

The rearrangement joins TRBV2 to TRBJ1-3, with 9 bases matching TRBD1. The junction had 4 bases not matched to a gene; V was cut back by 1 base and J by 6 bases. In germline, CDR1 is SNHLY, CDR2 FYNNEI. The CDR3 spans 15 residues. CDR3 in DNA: TGTGCCAGCAGTGAAGAACGGGACAGGGTAAACACCATATATTTT. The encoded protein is CASSEERDRVNTIYF.

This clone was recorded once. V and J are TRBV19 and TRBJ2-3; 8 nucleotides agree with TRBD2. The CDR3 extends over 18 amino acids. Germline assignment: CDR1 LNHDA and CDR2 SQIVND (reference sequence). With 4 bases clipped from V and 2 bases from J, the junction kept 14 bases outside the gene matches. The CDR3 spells CASSKVPRLAQDTDTQYF. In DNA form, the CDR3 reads TGTGCCAGTAGTAAGGTCCCCCGACTAGCGCAAGACACAGATACGCAGTATTTT.

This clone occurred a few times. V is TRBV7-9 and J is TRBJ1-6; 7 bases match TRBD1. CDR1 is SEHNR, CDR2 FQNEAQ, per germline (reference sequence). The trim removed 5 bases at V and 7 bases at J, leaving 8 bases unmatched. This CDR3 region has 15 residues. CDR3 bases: TGTGCCAGCAGCCTAATGGGGACAGCCAATTCACCCCTCCACTTT. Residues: CASSLMGTANSPLHF.